The clone carrying this T cell receptor beta chain has just a few counts. Its antigen remains unknown. V lost 5 bases and J 6 bases, leaving 19 bases between the germline ends. The CDR3 consists of 15 residues. This sample was taken from a study of identical twins. Study-wide results and limits: Out-of-frame beta sequences exhibited a weaker degree of excess twin sharing.

Using its own MiXCR run on the 5' RACE reads, TCRdb lists one record per CDR3 protein. Of about 890,000 distinct CDR3 sequences in the sample, 10% to 15% were seen once. The data were also submitted as part of a second study, on yellow fever vaccine responses in identical twins.

The sequenced material came from PBMCs. The receptor was derived from a woman under 30 in good health. The V call is TRBV12-3 or TRBV12-4, the J call TRBJ1-1, with D uncertain. This CDR3 reads CASSLIHSLRAEAFF. For the CDR3, the DNA is TGTGCCAGCAGTCTTATACATAGTCTAAGAGCTGAAGCTTTCTTT.